A selection of T cell receptor beta chains follows, all from one sample in a study of T cell changes during pregnancy in multiple sclerosis. Clones were sequenced by immunoSEQ multiplex PCR, and TCRdb holds only the in-frame ones, with some missing. There are roughly 80,000 clones in the sample; about 93% occur only once, and 2.6% lies in the top ten. This sample comprised peripheral blood, obtained after pregnancy. The receptors here all came from a female donor in good health, enrolled as a control in a pregnancy study. The CDR3 runs from the conserved cysteine through the conserved F or W. The D gene is left open where the match is weak. Size is stated for part of the rows, as once, few or many counts, or as a class when the clone is expanded.

>TRBV28|few|TRBD2|TRBJ2-1
TGTGCCAGCAGTTTGGGAGGAGCGGGAGGGGCGTTCTTC
CASSLGGAGGAFF
>TRBV19|.|TRBD1|TRBJ2-3
TGTGCCAGTAGTAAACCGGGAAAGAAACAGGGGGTCGCGGATACGCAGTATTTT
CASSKPGKKQGVADTQYF
>TRBV2|.|.|TRBJ2-1
TGTGCCAGCAACCACGGACAGAACAATGAGCAGTTCTTC
CASNHGQNNEQFF
>TRBV10-2|.|TRBD1|TRBJ2-7
TGCGCCAGCAGCTTGGGACAGGGAGGCGAGCAGTACTTC
CASSLGQGGEQYF
>TRBV5-6|.|.|TRBJ1-6
TGTGCCAGCAGCTTGGGAGGGTATAATTCACCCCTCCACTTT
CASSLGGYNSPLHF
>TRBV28|few|TRBD1|TRBJ1-1
TGTGCCAGCAGTCGGACAACCGGGACAGGTGAAGCTTTCTTT
CASSRTTGTGEAFF
>TRBV19|.|.|TRBJ1-4
TGTGCCAGTTTACAGGGACCTAATGAAAAACTGTTTTTT
CASLQGPNEKLFF
>TRBV19|.|TRBD2|TRBJ2-3
TGTGCCAGTAGTATATTCACCCCGTCCCCACTAGCGGGGAAAAAAGATACGCAGTATTTT
CASSIFTPSPLAGKKDTQYF
>TRBV4-1|.|.|TRBJ2-5
TGCGCCAGCAGCCAAGAAGGATCCGGGGGGCGGGAGACCCAGTACTTC
CASSQEGSGGRETQYF
>TRBV19|.|TRBD2|TRBJ2-1
TGTGCCAGTAGTAGGACTAGCGGGAGTGGAAGGAGCTCCTACAATGAGCAGTTCTTC
CASSRTSGSGRSSYNEQFF
>TRBV4-1|.|.|TRBJ2-5
TGCGCCAGCAGCCAATGGCAGCAAGAGACCCAGTACTTC
CASSQWQQETQYF
>TRBV7-9|.|.|TRBJ1-1
TGTGCCAGCAGCTTATCTCCAGGGCTTCAAGCTTTCTTT
CASSLSPGLQAFF
>TRBV10-3|.|TRBD1|TRBJ2-2
TGTGCCATATGGACAGGGGGGTCCGGGGAGCTGTTTTTT
CAIWTGGSGELFF
>TRBV11-2|.|.|TRBJ2-1
TGTGCCAGCAGGCCCTTTTATTTGCGGGGCCTCAATGAGCAGTTCTTC
CASRPFYLRGLNEQFF